This T cell receptor beta chain was recovered during a study of CD8+CD57+ T cells in acquired aplastic anemia. Patients who underwent sequencing had shown CD8+CD57+ cell expansion by flow cytometry. The template for TCR beta VDJ and CDR3 sequence profiling was genomic DNA. Each CDR3 protein gets one entry after TCRdb re-called the reads with MiXCR. Of 200,000 to 250,000 distinct CDR3 sequences in the sample, 47% were seen once. Findings and limits, study-wide: The number of CD8+ CDR3 sequences shared by patients and controls was twenty-nine.

Concerning this clonotype: Its antigen remains unidentified. Being one base from a much bigger clone, this may be a read error.

The specimen sequenced was sorted CD4+, CD8+, or CD8+CD57+ T cells (not recorded which) from PBMCs. The clonotype comes from a human donor with aplastic anemia.

DNA of the CDR3: TGTGCCAGCAGTTATCAATACGATGAGCAGTACTTC. Its translation: CASSYQYDEQYF. V gene TRBV28 combines with J gene TRBJ2-1; D gene uncertain. Judging by the DNA end, TRBJ2-7 fits better; the J call may be wrong. The CDR3 contains 12 residues. In germline, CDR1 is MDHEN, CDR2 SYDVKM.